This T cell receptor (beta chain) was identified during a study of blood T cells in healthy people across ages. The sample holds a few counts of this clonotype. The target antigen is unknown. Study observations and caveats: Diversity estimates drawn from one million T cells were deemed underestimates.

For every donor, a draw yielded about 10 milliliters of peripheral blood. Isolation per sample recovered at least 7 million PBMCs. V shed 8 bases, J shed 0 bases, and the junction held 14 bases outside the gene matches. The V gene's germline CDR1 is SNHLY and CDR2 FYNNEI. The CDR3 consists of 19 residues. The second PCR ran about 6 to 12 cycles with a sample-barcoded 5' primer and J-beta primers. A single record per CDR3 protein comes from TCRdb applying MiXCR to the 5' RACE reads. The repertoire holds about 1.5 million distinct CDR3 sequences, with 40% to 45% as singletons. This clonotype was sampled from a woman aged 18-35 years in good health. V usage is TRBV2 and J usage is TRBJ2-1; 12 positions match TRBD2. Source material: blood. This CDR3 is CASQARRTSGESSYNEQFF. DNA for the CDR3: TGTGCCAGCCAGGCTAGGAGGACTAGCGGGGAAAGCTCCTACAATGAGCAGTTCTTC.